This T cell receptor beta chain derives from a study of T-cell reconstitution after alpha-beta-depleted transplantation in children. This clonotype turned up a few times. Unique molecular identifiers were incorporated during preparation of the TCRbeta library. TCRdb re-analysed the PCR reads in MiXCR, keeping a single row per CDR3 protein. The sample includes almost 400,000 distinct CDR3 sequences, 20% of them seen just once. The sequence was collected from a human donor who donated a stem cell graft to a child with acute myeloid leukemia. Material: PBMCs from the stem cell graft donor, obtained from the stem cell graft.

For the CDR3, the DNA is TGTGCCAGCAGTTTCGGGACAGGGGCCCTGGGTGAGCAGTACTTC. Translation gives CASSFGTGALGEQYF. J is TRBJ2-7 and V is TRBV28, with 10 positions matching TRBD1. This CDR3 contains 15 residues. The germline V gene encodes CDR1 MDHEN and CDR2 SYDVKM. The ends lost 3 bases at V and 7 bases at J; junction bases unmatched: 9. The whole variable domain, filled in from reference TRBV28 and TRBJ2-7, reads DVKVTQSSRYLVKRTGEKVFLECVQDMDHENMFWYRQDPGLGLRLIYFSYDVKMKEKGDIPEGYSVSREKKERFSLILESASTNQTSMYLCASSFGTGALGEQYFGPGTRLTVT.